The T cell receptor (beta chain) under discussion was sequenced for a study of beta chain features in type 1 diabetes. Study summary: In all, some 100 million sorted cells from all samples were analyzed. Findings of the study overall: cDNA-based reads could over-represent cells with high TCR expression. A moderate, significant TCRB CDR3 shortening appeared in type 1 diabetes across four CD4+ subsets.

Remarks on this clone: Its antigen is unidentified.

V was shortened by 4 bases and J by 7 bases, with 11 bases between the two germline ends. Germline lookup yields CDR1 SQVTM and CDR2 ANQGSEA. The CDR3 loop spans 11 amino acids. Reverse transcription of all isolated RNA meant that expressed TCRB transcripts were sequenced. The table came from immunoSEQ multiplex PCR; TCRdb's copy has only in-frame clones and leaves some out. The data contain about 710,000 clones, over 11% of them singletons. Averaging approximately 0.11 L, one heparinised blood draw was given by each donor. The clonotype originates from a man younger than 35 with type 1 diabetes. Sequencing was carried out using naive CD4+ T cells from blood. The chain links TRBV29-1 to TRBJ2-7; D call uncertain. The DNA of the CDR3 is TGCAGCGTTGGGACGATAGGGGAGCAGTACTTC. Its translation: CSVGTIGEQYF.